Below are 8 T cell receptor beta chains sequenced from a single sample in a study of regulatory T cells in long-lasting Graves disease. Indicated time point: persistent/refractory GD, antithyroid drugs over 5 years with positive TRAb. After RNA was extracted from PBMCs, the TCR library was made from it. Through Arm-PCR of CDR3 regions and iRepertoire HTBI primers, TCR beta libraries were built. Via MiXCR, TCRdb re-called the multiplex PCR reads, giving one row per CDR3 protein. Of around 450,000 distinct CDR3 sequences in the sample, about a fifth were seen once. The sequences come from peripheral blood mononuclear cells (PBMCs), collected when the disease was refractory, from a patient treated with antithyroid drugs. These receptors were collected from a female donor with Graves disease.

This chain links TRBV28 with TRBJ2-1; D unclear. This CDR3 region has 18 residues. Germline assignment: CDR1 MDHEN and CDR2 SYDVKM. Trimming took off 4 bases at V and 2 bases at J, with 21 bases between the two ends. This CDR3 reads CASSSTRYAPAAYNEQFF. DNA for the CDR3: TGTGCCAGCAGTTCAACAAGGTATGCTCCGGCGGCCTACAATGAGCAGTTCTTC.

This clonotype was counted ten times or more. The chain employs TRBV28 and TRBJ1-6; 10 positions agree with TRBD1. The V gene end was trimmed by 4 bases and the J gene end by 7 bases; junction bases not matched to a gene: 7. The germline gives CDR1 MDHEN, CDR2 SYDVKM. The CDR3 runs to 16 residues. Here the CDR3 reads CASSSSTGGTNSPLHF. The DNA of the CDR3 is TGTGCCAGCAGTTCCTCGACAGGGGGCACGAATTCACCCCTCCACTTT. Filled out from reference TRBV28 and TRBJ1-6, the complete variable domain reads DVKVTQSSRYLVKRTGEKVFLECVQDMDHENMFWYRQDPGLGLRLIYFSYDVKMKEKGDIPEGYSVSREKKERFSLILESASTNQTSMYLCASSSSTGGTNSPLHFGNGTRLTVT.

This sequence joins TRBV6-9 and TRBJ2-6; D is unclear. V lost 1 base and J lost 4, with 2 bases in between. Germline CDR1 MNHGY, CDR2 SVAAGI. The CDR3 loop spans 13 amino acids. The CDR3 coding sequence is TGTGCCAGCAGTTATTACGGGGCCAACGTCCTGACTTTC. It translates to CASSYYGANVLTF.

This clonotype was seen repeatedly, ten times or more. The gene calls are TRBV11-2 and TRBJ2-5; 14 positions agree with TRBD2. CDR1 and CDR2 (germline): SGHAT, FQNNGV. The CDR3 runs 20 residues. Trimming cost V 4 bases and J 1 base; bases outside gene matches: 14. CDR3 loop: CASSSQVSWTSGGIQETQYF. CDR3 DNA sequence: TGTGCCAGCAGCTCACAGGTCTCTTGGACTAGCGGGGGGATCCAAGAGACCCAGTACTTC.

The CDR3 nucleotides are TGTGCCAGCGGGACTAGCGGGGCAGATACGCAGTATTTT. This sequence encodes CASGTSGADTQYF. The chain has TRBV12-3 or TRBV12-4 and TRBJ2-3; 13 bases line up with TRBD2. CDR3 length equals 13 residues. Losses at the gene ends were 8 bases for V and 4 bases for J; bases not matched to a gene: 0.

The CDR3 DNA sequence: TGTGCCAGCAATGGAGGGCCCGACGAGCAGTACTTC. It translates to CASNGGPDEQYF. The genes are TRBV6-1 and TRBJ2-7; a possible D gene is TRBD2 (6 bases). The germline V and J ends were trimmed by 7 bases and 5 bases, with 12 bases remaining between them. CDR1 and CDR2 (germline): MNHNS, SASEGT. The CDR3 totals 12 residues.

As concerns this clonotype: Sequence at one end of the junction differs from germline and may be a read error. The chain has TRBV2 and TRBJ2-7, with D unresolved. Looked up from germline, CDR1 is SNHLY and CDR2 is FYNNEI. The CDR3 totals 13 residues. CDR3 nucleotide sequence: TGTGCCAGTAGTGATAGGCGTCCTTACGAGCAGTACTTC. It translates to CASSDRRPYEQYF.

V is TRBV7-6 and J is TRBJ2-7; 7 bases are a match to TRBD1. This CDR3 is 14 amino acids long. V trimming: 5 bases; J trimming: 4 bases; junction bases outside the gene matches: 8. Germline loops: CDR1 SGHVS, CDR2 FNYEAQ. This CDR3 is CASSPDREGYEQYF. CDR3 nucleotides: TGTGCCAGCAGCCCCGACAGGGAAGGATACGAGCAGTACTTC.